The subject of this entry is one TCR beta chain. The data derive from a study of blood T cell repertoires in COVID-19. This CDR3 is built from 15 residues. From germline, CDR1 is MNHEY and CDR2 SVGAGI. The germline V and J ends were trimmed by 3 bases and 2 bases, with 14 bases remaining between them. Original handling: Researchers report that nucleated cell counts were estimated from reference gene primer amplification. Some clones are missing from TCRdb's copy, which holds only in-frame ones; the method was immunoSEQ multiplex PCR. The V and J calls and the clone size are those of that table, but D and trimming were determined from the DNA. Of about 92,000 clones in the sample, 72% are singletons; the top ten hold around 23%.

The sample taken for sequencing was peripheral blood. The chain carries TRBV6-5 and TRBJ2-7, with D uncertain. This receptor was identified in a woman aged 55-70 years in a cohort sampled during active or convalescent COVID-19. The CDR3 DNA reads TGTGCCAGCAGTTATATTCGGGTCCCCCCCTACGAGCAGTACTTC. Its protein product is CASSYIRVPPYEQYF.